The sample holds one count of the clone carrying this T cell receptor (beta chain). Trimming removed 3 bases at V and 4 bases at J, with 13 bases between. The germline gives CDR1 LNHDA, CDR2 SQIVND (reference sequence). The CDR3 is 14 residues long. In the authors' workflow: Reference gene primer amplification in the assay estimated nucleated cell counts. Measured with immunoSEQ multiplex PCR; TCRdb has only the in-frame clones, and not every one. For V, J and clone size, that table is used; D and trimming come from the DNA. The table includes under 250,000 clones, about 89% detected once. This record comes from a study of blood T cell repertoires in COVID-19. Study summary: Sources were T cells, B-cell-depleted T cells, or PBMCs; the material itself was cDNA or gDNA.

The V call is TRBV19, the J call TRBJ2-7; TRBD1 might be the D (6 bases). Sequenced: peripheral blood. The clonotype was recovered from a woman aged 55-70 years who had recovered from COVID-19. Here the CDR3 DNA reads TGTGCCAGTAGTATTGAAGGGGGTGGTTACGAGCAGTACTTC. Amino acids: CASSIEGGGYEQYF.